These T cell receptor beta chains were read from a single sample in a study of vaccination effects on CD4 cells after COVID-19. Profiling relied on immunoSEQ multiplex PCR, and the TCRdb table lists in-frame clones only, not all of them. This sample has about 35,000 clones, with almost 85% found just once. No antigen has been identified for these receptors. Sequenced here: CD4+ T cells from PBMCs cultured with HCoV-NL63 spike peptides, sampled after COVID-19 vaccination. Receptors originate from a human donor who received a COVID-19 vaccine. Some clones in this sample may be carry-over from other donors' samples. Both conserved end residues are part of each CDR3. A D gene is named only where the DNA matches it firmly. Not every row has a clone size; where given, it reads once, few, many or a size class.

CDR3 protein,CDR3 DNA,D gene,J gene,clone size,V gene
CASSEPQSMNTEAFF,TGTGCCAGCAGCGAACCCCAATCCATGAACACTGAAGCTTTCTTT,NA,TRBJ1-1,NA,TRBV5-6
CASSGDRGSAKNIQYF,TGTGCCAGCAGTGGGGACAGGGGTTCGGCCAAAAACATTCAGTACTTC,TRBD1,TRBJ2-4,NA,TRBV2
CASSPQAGNQPQHF,TGTGCCAGCTCACCCCAAGCCGGCAATCAGCCCCAGCATTTT,NA,TRBJ1-5,NA,TRBV18
CASSIDLRGNNQPQHF,TGTGCCAGTAGTATAGATCTTAGGGGGAACAATCAGCCCCAGCATTTT,NA,TRBJ1-5,NA,TRBV19
CASSQSGTENSPLHF,TGCGCCAGCAGTCAATCGGGGACCGAGAATTCACCCCTCCACTTT,NA,TRBJ1-6,NA,TRBV23-1
CASSVAEGPTFNQPQHF,TGTGCCAGCAGCGTAGCGGAGGGTCCAACCTTTAATCAGCCCCAGCATTTT,NA,TRBJ1-5,few,TRBV9
CASSVQGGQGDGELFF,TGTGCCAGCAGCGTGCAAGGGGGACAGGGGGACGGGGAGCTGTTTTTT,TRBD1,TRBJ2-2,NA,TRBV9
CASSPLPGGGYTF,TGTGCCAGCAGCCCACTGCCCGGGGGTGGCTACACCTTC,NA,TRBJ1-2,NA,TRBV7-2
CASSLSWVHLSSSDTQYF,TGTGCCAGCAGCTTAAGTTGGGTACACTTATCTAGTTCAGATACGCAGTATTTT,NA,TRBJ2-3,NA,TRBV7-2
CASRPPGEQNTQYF,TGTGCCAGCAGGCCCCCCGGGGAGCAAAATACGCAGTATTTT,NA,TRBJ2-3,once,TRBV7-2
CASSDGGTDTDTQYF,TGTGCCAGCAGTGACGGGGGGACCGACACAGATACGCAGTATTTT,TRBD2,TRBJ2-3,NA,TRBV6-6
CASSYSYGSEAFF,TGTGCCAGCAGTTACTCGTATGGTAGCGAAGCTTTCTTT,NA,TRBJ1-1,NA,TRBV6-5
CASSVTQGVETQYF,TGTGCCAGCAGCGTCACACAGGGCGTGGAGACCCAGTACTTC,NA,TRBJ2-5,NA,TRBV5-6
CASSPGRAGGITEAFF,TGTGCCAGCTCACCGGGAAGGGCCGGGGGGATCACTGAAGCTTTCTTT,NA,TRBJ1-1,NA,TRBV18
CASIGSGVKQPQHF,TGTGCCAGCATCGGAAGCGGGGTGAAACAGCCCCAGCATTTT,NA,TRBJ1-5,NA,TRBV6-5
CASSKMTSSRTDTQYF,TGTGCCAGCTCAAAGATGACTAGCTCTCGCACAGATACGCAGTATTTT,TRBD2,TRBJ2-3,few,TRBV18
CASSFLESNQPQHF,TGTGCCAGCAGCTTCTTGGAGAGCAATCAGCCCCAGCATTTT,NA,TRBJ1-5,NA,TRBV5-6
CASSFLPNTGELFF,TGCGCCAGCAGCTTTTTACCGAACACCGGGGAGCTGTTTTTT,NA,TRBJ2-2,NA,TRBV5-1
CSVRTSGNLLGYGYTF,TGCAGCGTTCGAACCTCAGGGAATCTCTTGGGCTATGGCTACACCTTC,NA,TRBJ1-2,NA,TRBV29-1
CATSDSRAANYGYTF,TGTGCCACCAGTGATTCGAGGGCAGCTAACTATGGCTACACCTTC,NA,TRBJ1-2,NA,TRBV24-1
CASSLSGAYQETQYF,TGCGCCAGCAGCTTATCGGGAGCCTACCAAGAGACCCAGTACTTC,NA,TRBJ2-5,NA,TRBV5-1
CASSHRVRNTEAFF,TGTGCCAGCAGCCACAGAGTACGTAACACTGAAGCTTTCTTT,NA,TRBJ1-1,NA,TRBV3-1/TRBV3-2
CASSHGTGLNQPQHF,TGTGCCAGCAGTCACGGGACAGGGCTCAATCAGCCCCAGCATTTT,TRBD1,TRBJ1-5,few,TRBV6-5
CASSALGVLFF,TGTGCCAGCAGTGCCTTGGGCGTGCTGTTTTTT,NA,TRBJ2-2,few,TRBV7-9
CASSFWSEQFF,TGTGCCAGCAGCTTCTGGAGTGAGCAGTTCTTC,NA,TRBJ2-1,NA,TRBV7-2
CASSSRGNSPLHF,TGTGCCAGCAGCTCCCGGGGCAATTCACCCCTCCACTTT,NA,TRBJ1-6,NA,TRBV7-2
CASTPLGGWPLHF,TGTGCCAGCACCCCTCTCGGGGGTTGGCCCCTCCACTTT,NA,TRBJ1-6,NA,TRBV9
CASSRTADGYTF,TGCGCCAGCAGCCGGACCGCAGATGGCTACACCTTC,NA,TRBJ1-2,NA,TRBV5-1
CASSLDRRKTQYF,TGTGCCAGCAGTCTAGACAGGAGGAAGACCCAGTACTTC,NA,TRBJ2-5,once,TRBV6-5
CASSLLLASDEQFF,TGTGCCAGCTCACTTTTGCTAGCGTCGGATGAGCAGTTCTTC,NA,TRBJ2-1,NA,TRBV18
CASGLGGGLAGDTQYF,TGTGCTAGTGGTTTGGGGGGAGGACTGGCGGGAGATACGCAGTATTTT,NA,TRBJ2-3,NA,TRBV12-5
CASSSTVVAEAFF,TGTGCCAGCAGCTCAACTGTCGTAGCTGAAGCTTTCTTT,NA,TRBJ1-1,NA,TRBV7-9
CATSDPNLAGNLNEQFF,TGTGCCACCAGTGACCCCAACCTAGCGGGGAACCTCAATGAGCAGTTCTTC,TRBD2,TRBJ2-1,NA,TRBV24-1
CASSRGGSYNEQFF,TGTGCCAGCTCTAGGGGGGGGTCCTACAATGAGCAGTTCTTC,NA,TRBJ2-1,NA,TRBV18
CASSYGVSSPLHF,TGTGCCAGCAGTTACGGGGTGTCTTCACCCCTCCACTTT,NA,TRBJ1-6,NA,TRBV6-2/TRBV6-3
CASSLAAAGGQETQYF,TGCGCCAGCAGCTTGGCCGCAGCGGGGGGGCAGGAGACCCAGTACTTC,TRBD2,TRBJ2-5,NA,TRBV5-1
CASSSGRVRNQPQHF,TGTGCCAGCAGTTCGGGACGGGTACGGAATCAGCCCCAGCATTTT,NA,TRBJ1-5,NA,TRBV27
CASSVTVARAETQYF,TGTGCCAGCAGTGTAACAGTAGCGAGGGCAGAGACCCAGTACTTC,NA,TRBJ2-5,NA,TRBV2
CASSPGDRGTGELFF,TGTGCCAGCTCACCGGGCGACCGGGGGACCGGGGAGCTGTTTTTT,NA,TRBJ2-2,once,TRBV18
CAVSRYNEQFF,TGTGCTGTTAGCCGTTACAATGAGCAGTTCTTC,NA,TRBJ2-1,NA,TRBV28
CSALRSEETQYF,TGCAGCGCTCTTCGTAGCGAGGAGACCCAGTACTTC,NA,TRBJ2-5,once,TRBV29-1
CASSLGANTQYF,TGTGCCAGCAGCTTAGGGGCGAATACGCAGTATTTT,NA,TRBJ2-3,NA,TRBV7-2
CASRPGTGGLFYTF,TGTGCCAGCAGGCCCGGGACAGGGGGCTTGTTCTACACCTTC,TRBD1,TRBJ1-2,NA,TRBV27
CASTFGGTNTEAFF,TGTGCCAGCACCTTTGGGGGGACGAACACTGAAGCTTTCTTT,NA,TRBJ1-1,NA,TRBV9